The 8 T cell receptor beta chains in this list originate from one sample, sequenced in a study of T cells after posttransplantation cyclophosphamide. Assay: immunoSEQ multiplex PCR; the TCRdb copy retains only in-frame clones and omits some. The sample holds tens of thousands of clones, and no clone turns up only once. Sequenced: PBMCs. Receptors were obtained from a woman in her fifties or sixties in good health, CMV-negative, and a related stem cell transplant donor.

This clone occurred many times. The chain is built from TRBV10-3 and TRBJ1-2, with D unclear. V lost 2 bases and J lost 0, with 7 bases in between. Germline-derived CDR1 and CDR2 are ENHRY and SYGVKD. CDR3 size: 14 residues. As DNA, the CDR3 is TGTGCCATCAGTGAGCGCGGGGCTAACTATGGCTACACCTTC. Its protein product is CAISERGANYGYTF.

This clone appeared many times. This chain's CDR3 is CASSQDRGPLHF. The CDR3 DNA sequence: TGCGCCAGCAGCCAAGATAGGGGACCCCTCCACTTT. The chain carries TRBV4-3 and TRBJ1-6; weak D call: TRBD1 (5 bases). Germline V lookup: CDR1 LGHNA, CDR2 YSLEER. V was shortened by 0 bases and J by 12 bases, with 6 bases between the two germline ends. The CDR3 runs 12 residues.

This clone has a count of ten or more. This chain uses TRBV5-1 with TRBJ1-2; TRBD1 matches at 8 bases. With 4 bases clipped from V and 3 bases from J, the junction kept 2 bases outside the gene matches. This CDR3 comprises 13 residues. In germline, CDR1 is SGHRS, CDR2 YFSETQ. Here the CDR3 reads CASSTGGHYGYTF. Here the CDR3 DNA reads TGCGCCAGCAGCACAGGGGGGCACTATGGCTACACCTTC.

In its sample, this clone was seen many times. The CDR3 bases are TGTGCCAGCAGTGAAGCCGGGGACGAGCAGTACTTC. This sequence encodes CASSEAGDEQYF. The chain has TRBV2 and TRBJ2-7; D is possibly TRBD2 (5 bases). Germline V gene sequence: CDR1 SNHLY, CDR2 FYNNEI. CDR3 size: 12 residues. Trimming removed 0 bases from V and 5 bases from J, with 5 bases in between.

This clone appeared many times. The V gene is TRBV7-2, the J gene TRBJ2-2; D unresolved. The CDR3 runs to 15 residues. The V gene lost 1 base and the J gene lost 4 bases, with 10 bases spanning the gap. Looked up from germline, CDR1 is SGHTA and CDR2 is FQGNSA. This chain's CDR3 is CASSLDLAATGELFF. The DNA of the CDR3 is TGTGCCAGCAGCTTAGACTTGGCGGCCACCGGGGAGCTGTTTTTT.

This clone was observed at least ten times. The genes are TRBV5-6 and TRBJ1-1, with unresolved D. V gave up 4 bases and J gave up 8 bases, with 15 bases separating them. Looked up from germline, CDR1 is SGHDT and CDR2 is YYEEEE. This CDR3 is 13 amino acids long. CDR3 sequence: CASSRPTGFEAFF. Written as DNA, the CDR3 is TGTGCCAGCAGCCGCCCCACGGGGTTCGAAGCTTTCTTT.

The table lists this clone with a few counts. V is TRBV5-4 and J is TRBJ1-1; TRBD1 agrees at 7 bases. The length of the CDR3 is 15 residues. V gave up 3 bases and J gave up 1 base; unmatched junction bases: 6. Germline CDR1 and CDR2: SGHNT and YYREEE (reference sequence). Here the CDR3 reads CASSSNRDRNTEAFF. The CDR3, as DNA: TGTGCCAGCAGCTCAAACCGGGACAGGAACACTGAAGCTTTCTTT.

This clone was detected ten times or more. V usage is TRBV6-5 and J usage is TRBJ2-2, with 7 bases fitting TRBD1. The J segment lost 7 bases and the V segment lost 3 bases, leaving 5 bases of the junction unmatched. Looked up from germline, CDR1 is MNHEY and CDR2 is SVGAGI. The CDR3 runs to 14 residues. CDR3 coding DNA: TGTGCCAGCAGTTATGGGACAGTGAACGGGGAGCTGTTTTTT. Its translation is CASSYGTVNGELFF.